This TCR beta chain comes out of a study of shared clonotypes between healthy human individuals (dated by TCRdb to about 2020). For the study in its entirety: The cohort comprised two women and a few men aged 18 to 49 years. For each donor, three plates each were used for CD4 naive and CD4 memory, two plates were used for CD8 naive, and one plate was used for CD8 memory. To estimate repertoire size and how much clonotypes are shared between individuals, the study performed deep sequencing of blood TCR repertoires from roughly five healthy adults. Libraries were prepared and TCR repertoires were sequenced by different laboratories using diverse techniques, in order to increase sequencing depth and limit assay-specific biases. Leukapheresis yielded between about 0.85 and 10 billion PBMCs per donor. Findings and caveats that apply to the study as a whole: Naive subsets generally had larger estimated clonotype richness than memory subsets. Sharing across a handful of donors was observed for 5% to 6.5% of naive CD4, over 3% of naive CD8, 2% to 2.5% of memory CD4, and about 0.38% of memory CD8 clonotypes. Pairwise subsampling indicated that sequencing depth was expected to affect the degree of clonotype sharing among donors. The genetic and exposure-history diversity represented was limited by the small number of donors. Higher generation probabilities were observed for clonotypes shared by all four sorted-subset donors than for non-shared clonotypes. Sampling was restricted to blood, and TCR repertoires in tissue are likely to differ from TCR repertoires in blood. Even with the large sequencing depth, rarefaction of the sorted-subset datasets indicated that sequencing was incomplete.

Counted from cysteine to phenylalanine, this CDR3 has 16 amino acids. Kept here is only the CDR3 DNA, which spans 48 bases and is read in frame from base 1. V is cut by 1 base and J by 0 bases, and the space between the germline ends is 10 bases. Taken from the germline V gene, the CDR1 and CDR2 loops are SGHTA and FQGNSA. Comments on this clone: The antigen it binds to is not known. The sample holds no much larger clone one base away, and base qualities are not on file.

The donors were healthy, HIV-negative adults who had no recently reported acute infections or vaccinations. Every donor was a Caucasian adult living in Nashville, Tennessee, USA. Magnetic negative selection was used to enrich CD4+ T cells, after which naive cells were positively selected on CD45RA and the negative fraction became the memory subset. Blood was collected by leukapheresis, and PBMCs were isolated by Ficoll-Histopaque density gradient centrifugation and then cryopreserved in liquid nitrogen vapor phase. Purity and quantity of every magnetically sorted T cell population were checked by analytical flow cytometry. Genomic DNA was isolated from every sorted fraction and measured by UV absorbance on a Nanodrop 2000c. TCR CDR3 regions were amplified from genomic DNA by multiplex PCR using the deep immunoSEQ assay. Extracted genomic DNA from each cell subset was distributed evenly across all wells of several immunoSEQ 96-well plates, and each plate was treated as a replicate. Each replicate PCR for sorted subsets received roughly 0.2 ug genomic DNA, equal to about 29,000 T cell genomes. The purified libraries were quantified using a Qubit 3.0 fluorometer, sized with a Bioanalyzer 2100, and then quantified again using the KAPA Library Quantification kit. A separate single-read 150-cycle Illumina NextSeq 550 flow cell was used to sequence each immunoSEQ 96-well plate. In the paper's pipeline: Because the immunoSEQ output included only junctional sequences and no quality scores, the filtering could not be the same as the filtering used for full-length reads. To assign V/J genes and CDR3, sequences were annotated against IMGT germline references using PyIR, a Python wrapper for IgBLAST v1.9. Reads were filtered out if the reads had weak V/J assignments (E-value above 1e-6), no CDR3, stop codons, out-of-frame junctions, or ambiguous translated residues. V3J clonotypes were defined by identical inferred V gene, J gene, and CDR3 amino acid sequence. The percentage overlap between two repertoires was calculated by dividing the number of shared unique clonotypes by the size of the smaller repertoire. Three approaches were used to assess repertoire richness: RTK rarefaction, the Chao1 estimator, and Recon v2.1 estimates of unobserved clonotypes. For all TCRbeta clonotypes obtained by the gDNA method from four donors, generation probabilities were computed with OLGA. TCRdb carries this immuneACCESS record with in-frame sequences only. Its versions omit some clonotypes, under half of them owing to an unresolved V gene in the studies checked, with the rest unexplained. V and J calls plus clone size are reproduced from that table; the DNA served to infer D and trimming. Within this sample are approximately 2.3 million clones, with over 90% of them counted one time only. Under 0.45% of the sample is taken by the ten largest.

In this chain, TRBV7-2 is recombined with TRBJ2-4; no D gene call is confident. This TCR was recovered from a man younger than 30 in good health. Some clones in this sample may be carry-over from other donors' samples. Sample: naive CD4+ T cells from PBMCs. This specimen's cell subset or site label, per the study, means: CD45RA+ positively selected. At the DNA level, the sequence is TGTGCCAGCAGCTTAGGGGGAACGCTAGCCAAAAACATTCAGTACTTC. Its protein reads: CASSLGGTLAKNIQYF.